Following are 11 T cell receptor beta chains from one sample sequenced in a study of post-analysis software for immune sequencing data. Findings and caveats of the study: In patients, about five TRBV segments were more frequent than in controls, with TRBV5-6, TRBV5-1 and TRBV20-1 among them.

Libraries were made from TCR beta cDNA, and they carried unique molecular identifiers. TCRdb analysed the PCR reads with MiXCR anew, one entry per CDR3 protein. Altogether a few hundred thousand distinct CDR3 sequences are present, 30% to 40% being singletons, with the ten largest covering under 7%. Their target antigens are unknown. The sample consisted of blood. The receptors were gathered from a girl aged 2 to 17 with multiple sclerosis.

The chain links TRBV7-2 to TRBJ2-4; tentatively, D is TRBD2 (6 bases). CDR1 is SGHTA and CDR2 is FQGNSA in the germline V gene. The CDR3 has 17 residues. Deletions cut 5 bases from V and 0 bases from J, with 17 bases between. This chain's CDR3 is CASSLGWGDLAKNIQYF. In DNA, the CDR3 is TGTGCCAGCAGCCTTGGTTGGGGGGATCTAGCCAAAAACATTCAGTACTTC.

A few counts support this clonotype. The rearrangement links TRBV14 to TRBJ2-5; D not certain. The CDR3 loop spans 16 amino acids. CDR1 SGHDN and CDR2 FVKESK come from the germline V gene. With 1 base removed from V and 2 bases from J, the gap between germline ends came to 14 bases. The CDR3 DNA reads TGTGCCAGCAGCCAAGGGATGGTCAGTAGGCAAGAGACCCAGTACTTC. Translation: CASSQGMVSRQETQYF.

This chain joins TRBV29-1 and TRBJ2-4; 7 positions agree with TRBD1. V shed 6 bases and J 0 bases; nucleotides not matched to a gene: 5. The length of the CDR3 is 14 residues. Germline V gives CDR1 SQVTM, CDR2 ANQGSEA. The CDR3 loop is CSVDTGEAKNIQYF. DNA of the CDR3: TGCAGCGTGGATACAGGGGAAGCCAAAAACATTCAGTACTTC.

The V gene is TRBV10-3, the J gene TRBJ1-1; 10 nucleotides line up with TRBD1. Germline CDR1 and CDR2: ENHRY and SYGVKD. The CDR3 covers 17 residues. V shed 2 bases and J 5 bases; nucleotides not matched to a gene: 11. The CDR3 here is CAISELRQGASGTEAFF. For the CDR3, the DNA is TGTGCCATCAGTGAGCTGAGACAGGGGGCCTCGGGGACTGAAGCTTTCTTT.

The V call is TRBV5-1, the J call TRBJ2-1, with TRBD2 matching 7 bases. The CDR3 contains 14 residues. Germline values: CDR1 SGHRS, CDR2 YFSETQ. V was pared by 5 bases and J by 6 bases, with 8 bases of the junction left unmatched. CDR3 DNA: TGCGCCAGCAGGCTTCCAACGGGGGGCAATGAGCAGTTCTTC. This encodes CASRLPTGGNEQFF.

J is TRBJ1-4 and V is TRBV12-3 or TRBV12-4; D unclear. The V gene lost 5 bases and the J gene lost 0 bases, with 13 bases spanning the gap. The CDR3 consists of 16 residues. The DNA for the CDR3 is TGTGCCAGCAGTACGCGCGGCAGACCAACTAATGAAAAACTGTTTTTT. Its protein product is CASSTRGRPTNEKLFF.

This chain connects TRBV20-1 to TRBJ1-2, with a weak D call TRBD1 (6 bases). There are 16 residues in the CDR3. The germline CDR1 and CDR2 sequences are DFQATT and SNEGSKA (reference sequence). V lost 5 bases to trimming and J lost 0 bases, with 19 bases between them. CDR3 residues: CSAFRVAGAPNYGYTF. CDR3 nucleotide sequence: TGCAGTGCTTTTAGGGTAGCAGGGGCACCTAACTATGGCTACACCTTC.

Worth noting for this clonotype: One base away lies a much larger clone, so this may be a sequencing read error. The J gene is TRBJ2-1, the V gene TRBV6-4; a possible D gene is TRBD1 (5 bases). The V gene's germline CDR1 is MRHNA and CDR2 SNTAGT. CDR3 length: 14 residues. The CDR3 sequence: CTSSGQKGPGEQFF. CDR3 nucleotides: TGTACCAGCAGTGGGCAGAAGGGGCCTGGTGAGCAGTTCTTC.

The sample holds a few counts of this clonotype. The V and J genes are TRBV20-1 and TRBJ2-2; D gene unclear. The germline V gene encodes CDR1 DFQATT and CDR2 SNEGSKA (reference sequence). The V end lost 6 bases, the J end lost 3 bases, and 14 bases lay between the germline ends. The CDR3 runs to 14 residues. CDR3 protein: CSAPTEADTGELFF. The CDR3 nucleotides are TGCAGTGCCCCGACCGAGGCGGACACCGGGGAGCTGTTTTTT.

This clonotype was detected only once. A much larger clone is a single base away; this may be a read error. The genes are TRBV29-1 and TRBJ2-3, with unresolved D. Germline V gene lookup returns CDR1 SQVTM and CDR2 ANQGSEA. Trimming cost V 1 base and J 4 bases, with 15 bases left between them. This CDR3 has 15 amino acids. CDR3 DNA sequence: TGCAGCGTTGAAGTTGAGTTGAGTCGGGCAGATACGCAGTATTTT. It specifies CSVEVELSRADTQYF.

The chain joins TRBV4-1 to TRBJ1-5, with TRBD1 matching 12 bases. Germline CDR1 and CDR2: MGHRA and YSYEKL. V was clipped by 4 bases and J by 5 bases; unmatched bases: 6. This CDR3 has 16 amino acids. In DNA form, the CDR3 reads TGCGCCAGCAGCCGCATAGGGACAGGGGGCGATCAGCCCCAGCATTTT. Encoded protein: CASSRIGTGGDQPQHF.